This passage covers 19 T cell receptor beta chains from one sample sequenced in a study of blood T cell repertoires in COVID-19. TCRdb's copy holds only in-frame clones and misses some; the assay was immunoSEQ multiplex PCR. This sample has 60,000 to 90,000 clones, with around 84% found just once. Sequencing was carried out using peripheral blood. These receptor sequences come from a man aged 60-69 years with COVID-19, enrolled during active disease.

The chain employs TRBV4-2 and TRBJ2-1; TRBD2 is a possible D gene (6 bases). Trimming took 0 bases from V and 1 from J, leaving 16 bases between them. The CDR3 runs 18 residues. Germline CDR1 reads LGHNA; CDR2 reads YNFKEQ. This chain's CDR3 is CASSQDLPGTGSYNEQFF. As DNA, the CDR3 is TGTGCCAGCAGCCAAGATTTACCCGGGACTGGATCCTACAATGAGCAGTTCTTC.

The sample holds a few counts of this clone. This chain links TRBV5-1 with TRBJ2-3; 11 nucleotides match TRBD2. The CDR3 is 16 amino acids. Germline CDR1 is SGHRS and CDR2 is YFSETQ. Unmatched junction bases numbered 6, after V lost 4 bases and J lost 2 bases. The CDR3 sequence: CASSHGTSGITDTQYF. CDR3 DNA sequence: TGCGCCAGCAGCCACGGGACTAGCGGAATCACAGATACGCAGTATTTT.

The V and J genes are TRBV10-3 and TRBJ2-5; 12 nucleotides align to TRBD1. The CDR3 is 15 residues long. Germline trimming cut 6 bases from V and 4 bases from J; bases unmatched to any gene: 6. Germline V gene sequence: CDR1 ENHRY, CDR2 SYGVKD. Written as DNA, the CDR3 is TGTGCCATCAGCCGGGGACAGGGGGCGGGAGAGACCCAGTACTTC. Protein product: CAISRGQGAGETQYF.

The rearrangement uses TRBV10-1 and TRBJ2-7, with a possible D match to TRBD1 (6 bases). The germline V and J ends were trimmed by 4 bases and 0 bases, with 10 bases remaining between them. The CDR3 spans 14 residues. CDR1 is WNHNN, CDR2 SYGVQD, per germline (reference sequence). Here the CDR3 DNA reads TGCGCCAGCAGTGGGAGGACAGACTCCTACGAGCAGTACTTC. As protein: CASSGRTDSYEQYF.

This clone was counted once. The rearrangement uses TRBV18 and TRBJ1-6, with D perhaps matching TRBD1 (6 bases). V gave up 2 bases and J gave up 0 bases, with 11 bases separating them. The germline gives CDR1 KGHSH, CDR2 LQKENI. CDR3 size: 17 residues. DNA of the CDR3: TGTGCCAGCTCACCAGTTACAGGGAGCTCCTATAATTCACCCCTCCACTTT. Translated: CASSPVTGSSYNSPLHF.

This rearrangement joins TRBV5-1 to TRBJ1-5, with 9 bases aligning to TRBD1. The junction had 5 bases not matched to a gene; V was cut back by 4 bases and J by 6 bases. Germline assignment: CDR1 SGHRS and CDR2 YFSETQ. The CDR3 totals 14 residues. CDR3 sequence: CASSPGTGRQPQHF. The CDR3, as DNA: TGCGCCAGCAGCCCTGGGACAGGGCGTCAGCCCCAGCATTTT.

The CDR3 sequence: CASSHPGKGQGPYEQYF. DNA for the CDR3: TGCGCCAGCAGCCACCCCGGGAAGGGACAGGGTCCCTACGAGCAGTACTTC. The chain employs TRBV4-1 and TRBJ2-7, with 9 bases that match TRBD1. The CDR3 is made up of 17 amino acids. The ends lost 3 bases at V and 2 bases at J; junction bases unmatched: 11. Germline CDR1 MGHRA, CDR2 YSYEKL.

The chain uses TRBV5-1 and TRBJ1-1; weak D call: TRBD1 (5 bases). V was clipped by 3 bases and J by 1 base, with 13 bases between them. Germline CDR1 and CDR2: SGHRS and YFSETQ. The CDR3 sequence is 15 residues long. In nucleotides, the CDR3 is TGCGCCAGCAGCTCCGGGGGGGACGAGAACACTGAAGCTTTCTTT. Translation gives CASSSGGDENTEAFF.

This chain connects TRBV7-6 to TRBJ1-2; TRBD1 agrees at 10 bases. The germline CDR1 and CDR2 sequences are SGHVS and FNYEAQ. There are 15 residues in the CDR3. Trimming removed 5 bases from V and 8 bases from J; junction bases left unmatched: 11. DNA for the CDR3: TGTGCCAGCAGCCTGACTCTCCGGGACAGGGGAGGCTACACCTTC. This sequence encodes CASSLTLRDRGGYTF. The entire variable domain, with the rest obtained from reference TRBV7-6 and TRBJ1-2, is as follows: GAGVSQSPRYKVTKRGQDVALRCDPISGHVSLYWYRQALGQGPEFLTYFNYEAQQDKSGLPNDRFSAERPEGSISTLTIQRTEQRDSAMYRCASSLTLRDRGGYTFGSGTRLTVV.

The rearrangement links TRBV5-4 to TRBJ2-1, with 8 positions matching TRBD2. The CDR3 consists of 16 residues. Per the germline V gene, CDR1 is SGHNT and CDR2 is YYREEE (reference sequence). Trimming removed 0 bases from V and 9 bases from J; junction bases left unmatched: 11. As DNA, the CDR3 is TGTGCCAGCAGCTTGGATCCGGGAGGGACACATCTTGAGCAGTTCTTC. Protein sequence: CASSLDPGGTHLEQFF.

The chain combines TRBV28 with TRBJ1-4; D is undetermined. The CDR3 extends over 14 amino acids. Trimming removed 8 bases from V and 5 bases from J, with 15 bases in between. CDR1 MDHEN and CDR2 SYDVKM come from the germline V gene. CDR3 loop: CASWSTFSNEKLFF. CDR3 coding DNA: TGTGCCAGCTGGTCGACATTCTCGAATGAAAAACTGTTTTTT.

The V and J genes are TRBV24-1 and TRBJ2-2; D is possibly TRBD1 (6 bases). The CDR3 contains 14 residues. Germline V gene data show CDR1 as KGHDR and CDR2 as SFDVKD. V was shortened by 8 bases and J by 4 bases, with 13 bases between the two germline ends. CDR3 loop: CATTGQQTTGELFF. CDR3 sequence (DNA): TGTGCCACCACCGGACAGCAAACCACCGGGGAGCTGTTTTTT.

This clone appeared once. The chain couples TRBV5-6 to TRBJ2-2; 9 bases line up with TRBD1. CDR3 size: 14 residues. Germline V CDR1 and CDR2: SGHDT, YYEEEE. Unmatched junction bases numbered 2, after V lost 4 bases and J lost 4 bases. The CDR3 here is CASSRTGVTGELFF. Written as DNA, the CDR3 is TGTGCCAGCAGCCGGACAGGGGTCACCGGGGAGCTGTTTTTT.

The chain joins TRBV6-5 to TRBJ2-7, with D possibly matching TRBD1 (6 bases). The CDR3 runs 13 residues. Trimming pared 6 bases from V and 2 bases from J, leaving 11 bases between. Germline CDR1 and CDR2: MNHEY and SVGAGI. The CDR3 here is CASRAGDTYEQYF. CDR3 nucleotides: TGTGCCAGCAGGGCAGGGGATACCTACGAGCAGTACTTC.

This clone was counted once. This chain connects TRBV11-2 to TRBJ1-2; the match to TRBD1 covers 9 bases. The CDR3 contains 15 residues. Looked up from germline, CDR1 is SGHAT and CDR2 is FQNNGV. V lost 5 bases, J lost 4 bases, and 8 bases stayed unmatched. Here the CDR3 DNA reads TGTGCCAGCAGCCTAAACCGGGACAGGGCCTATGGCTACACCTTC. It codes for CASSLNRDRAYGYTF.

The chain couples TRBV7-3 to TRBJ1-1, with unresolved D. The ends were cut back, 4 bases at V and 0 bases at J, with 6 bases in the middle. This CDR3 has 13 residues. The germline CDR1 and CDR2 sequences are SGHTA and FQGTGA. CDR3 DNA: TGTGCCAGCAGCTCAGACATGAACACTGAAGCTTTCTTT. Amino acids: CASSSDMNTEAFF.

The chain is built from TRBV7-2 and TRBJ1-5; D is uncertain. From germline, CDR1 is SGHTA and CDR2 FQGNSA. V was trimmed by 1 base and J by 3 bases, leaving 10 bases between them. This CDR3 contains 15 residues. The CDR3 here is CASSLESGYNQPQHF. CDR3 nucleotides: TGTGCCAGCAGCTTAGAGTCGGGTTACAATCAGCCCCAGCATTTT.

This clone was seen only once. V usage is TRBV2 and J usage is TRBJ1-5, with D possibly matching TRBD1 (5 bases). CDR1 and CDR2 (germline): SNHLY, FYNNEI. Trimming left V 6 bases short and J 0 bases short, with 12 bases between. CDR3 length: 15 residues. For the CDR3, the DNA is TGTGCCAGCAGCCTGCAGGGCGATAGCAATCAGCCCCAGCATTTT. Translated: CASSLQGDSNQPQHF.

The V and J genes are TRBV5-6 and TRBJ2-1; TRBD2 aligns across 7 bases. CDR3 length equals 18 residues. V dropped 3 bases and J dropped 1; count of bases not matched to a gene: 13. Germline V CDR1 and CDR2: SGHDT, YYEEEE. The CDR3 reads CASSSLQREGFSYNEQFF. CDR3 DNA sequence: TGTGCCAGCAGCTCCCTCCAGCGGGAAGGATTTTCCTACAATGAGCAGTTCTTC.